This T cell receptor beta chain was profiled in a study of blood T cell repertoires in COVID-19. Study-level background: Donors in the United States, Italy and Spain gave samples during acute or convalescent COVID-19. Nucleic acid was either cDNA or gDNA, and it came from T cells, B-cell-depleted T cells, or PBMCs.

Profiled with immunoSEQ multiplex PCR; TCRdb holds only in-frame clones, not every one. The sample lists about 320,000 clones; 75% to 90% were seen once. Participants had their cohort set by participant-reported clinical history. The CDR3 extends over 15 amino acids. Unmatched junction bases numbered 4, after V lost 4 bases and J lost 1 base. Germline V gene sequence: CDR1 MNHEY, CDR2 SVGEGT. Sequenced material: PBMCs or T cells enriched from blood (not recorded which). The J gene is TRBJ1-5, the V gene TRBV6-2 or TRBV6-3; TRBD1 agrees at 7 bases. The TCR sequence derives from a man aged 55-75 years who had recovered from COVID-19. CDR3 sequence: CASSWRGGSNQPQHF. In DNA form, the CDR3 reads TGTGCCAGCAGTTGGAGAGGGGGCAGCAATCAGCCCCAGCATTTT.